The clone carrying this T cell receptor beta chain was picked up a small number of times. These data are taken from a study of molecular identifiers for immune sequencing clone quantification. The germline V gene encodes CDR1 LNHDA and CDR2 SQIVND (reference sequence). The CDR3 is 12 amino acids. The V and J ends lost 10 bases and 3 bases respectively, with 10 bases between them. One entry per CDR3 protein results from TCRdb running MiXCR on the PCR reads. The sample shows about half a million distinct CDR3 sequences, approximately 25% of them seen only once. The source material was naive CD8+ T cells from blood, with Jurkat cell RNA spiked in. Subset reported: FACS-sorted CD8+CD4-CCR7+CD45RA+ naive T cells. The TCR comes from a human donor in good health. Some libraries in this study had Jurkat cell RNA spiked in. The chain couples TRBV19 to TRBJ1-5; D is ambiguous. Here the CDR3 DNA reads TGTGCCACCACAATGGCCAATCAGCCCCAGCATTTT. Encoded protein: CATTMANQPQHF.